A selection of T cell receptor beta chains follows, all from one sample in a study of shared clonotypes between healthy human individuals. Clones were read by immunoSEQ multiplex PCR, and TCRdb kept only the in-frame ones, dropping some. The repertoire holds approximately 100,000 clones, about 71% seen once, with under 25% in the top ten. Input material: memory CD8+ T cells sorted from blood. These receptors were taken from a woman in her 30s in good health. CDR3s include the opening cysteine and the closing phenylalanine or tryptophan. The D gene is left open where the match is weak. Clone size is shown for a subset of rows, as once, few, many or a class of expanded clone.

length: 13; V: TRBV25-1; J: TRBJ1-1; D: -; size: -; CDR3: CASSEVGNTEAFF
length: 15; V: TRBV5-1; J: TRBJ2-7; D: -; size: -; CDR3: CASSLAFGRPYEQYF
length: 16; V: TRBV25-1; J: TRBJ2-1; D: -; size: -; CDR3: CASSSQAATAYNEQFF
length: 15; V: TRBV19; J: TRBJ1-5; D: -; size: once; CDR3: CASSPGVYSNQPQHF
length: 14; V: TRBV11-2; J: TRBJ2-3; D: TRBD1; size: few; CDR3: CASSPRQGADTQYF
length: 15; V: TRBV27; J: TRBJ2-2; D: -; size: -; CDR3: CASSLSGPSIGELFF
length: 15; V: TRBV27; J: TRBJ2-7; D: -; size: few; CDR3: CASSSPTTPPYEQYF
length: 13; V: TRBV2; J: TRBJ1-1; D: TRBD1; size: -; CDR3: CASVDRGSTEAFF
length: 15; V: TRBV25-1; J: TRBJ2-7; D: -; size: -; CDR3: CASSPGDRHPYEQYF
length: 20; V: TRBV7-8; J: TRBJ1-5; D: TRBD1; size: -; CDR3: CASSPGGPKNRGIGNQPQHF
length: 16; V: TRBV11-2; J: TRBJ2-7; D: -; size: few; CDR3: CASSQDLGKGSYEQYF